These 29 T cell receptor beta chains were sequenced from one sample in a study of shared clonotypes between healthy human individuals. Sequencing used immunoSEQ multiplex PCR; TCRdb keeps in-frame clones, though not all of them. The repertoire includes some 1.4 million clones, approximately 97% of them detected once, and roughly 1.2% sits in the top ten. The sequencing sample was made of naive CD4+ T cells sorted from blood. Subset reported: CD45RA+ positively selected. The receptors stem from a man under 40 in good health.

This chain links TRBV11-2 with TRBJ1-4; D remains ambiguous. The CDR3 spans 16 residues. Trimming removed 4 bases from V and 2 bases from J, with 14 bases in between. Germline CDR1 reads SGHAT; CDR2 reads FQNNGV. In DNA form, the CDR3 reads TGTGCCAGCAGCTCCCACGCGGTTGAGACTAATGAAAAACTGTTTTTT. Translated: CASSSHAVETNEKLFF. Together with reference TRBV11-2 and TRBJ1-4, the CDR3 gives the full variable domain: EAGVAQSPRYKIIEKRQSVAFWCNPISGHATLYWYQQILGQGPKLLIQFQNNGVVDDSQLPKDRFSAERLKGVDSTLKIQPAKLEDSAVYLCASSSHAVETNEKLFFGSGTQLSVL.

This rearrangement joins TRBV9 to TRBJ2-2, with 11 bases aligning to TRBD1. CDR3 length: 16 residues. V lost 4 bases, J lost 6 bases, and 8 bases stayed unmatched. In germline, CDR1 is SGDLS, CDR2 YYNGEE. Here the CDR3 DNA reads TGTGCCAGCAGCTCACCCGGGACAGGGGGGCCCGGGGAGCTGTTTTTT. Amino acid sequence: CASSSPGTGGPGELFF.

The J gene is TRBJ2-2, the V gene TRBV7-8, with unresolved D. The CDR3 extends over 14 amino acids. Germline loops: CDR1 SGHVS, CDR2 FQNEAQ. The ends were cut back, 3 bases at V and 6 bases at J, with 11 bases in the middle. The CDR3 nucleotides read TGTGCCAGCAGCTTCACGGCATCCTCCGGGGAGCTGTTTTTT. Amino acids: CASSFTASSGELFF. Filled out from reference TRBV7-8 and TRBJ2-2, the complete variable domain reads GAGVSQSPRYKVAKRGQDVALRCDPISGHVSLFWYQQALGQGPEFLTYFQNEAQLDKSGLPSDRFFAERPEGSVSTLKIQRTQQEDSAVYLCASSFTASSGELFFGEGSRLTVL.

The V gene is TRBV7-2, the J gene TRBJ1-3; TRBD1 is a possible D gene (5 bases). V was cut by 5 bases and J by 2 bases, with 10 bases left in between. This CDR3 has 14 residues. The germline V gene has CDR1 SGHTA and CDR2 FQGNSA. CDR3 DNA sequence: TGTGCCAGCAGCAGAGGGACGACTGGAAACACCATATATTTT. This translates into CASSRGTTGNTIYF. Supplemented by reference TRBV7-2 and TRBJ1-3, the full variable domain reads GAGVSQSPSNKVTEKGKDVELRCDPISGHTALYWYRQSLGQGLEFLIYFQGNSAPDKSGLPSDRFSAERTGGSVSTLTIQRTQQEDSAVYLCASSRGTTGNTIYFGEGSWLTVV.

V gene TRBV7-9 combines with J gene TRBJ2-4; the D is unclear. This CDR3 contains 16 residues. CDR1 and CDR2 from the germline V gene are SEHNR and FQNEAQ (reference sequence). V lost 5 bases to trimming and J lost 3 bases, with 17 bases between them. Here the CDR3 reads CASSAYRSALKNIQYF. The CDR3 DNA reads TGTGCCAGCAGCGCTTACCGATCCGCCCTCAAAAACATTCAGTACTTC.

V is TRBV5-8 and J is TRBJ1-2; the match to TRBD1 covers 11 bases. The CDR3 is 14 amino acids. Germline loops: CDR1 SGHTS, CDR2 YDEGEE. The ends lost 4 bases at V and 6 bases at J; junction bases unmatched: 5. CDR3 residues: CASSRGQGDDGYTF. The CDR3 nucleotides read TGTGCCAGCAGCAGGGGACAGGGGGACGATGGCTACACCTTC.

The CDR3 DNA reads as TGTGCCAGCAGTTGGTCGCCATCAACTAATGAAAAACTGTTTTTT. Its translation is CASSWSPSTNEKLFF. This rearrangement joins TRBV28 to TRBJ1-4, with D unclear. The CDR3 length is 15 residues. Germline V CDR1 and CDR2: MDHEN, SYDVKM. V was cut by 4 bases and J by 0 bases, with 9 bases left in between.

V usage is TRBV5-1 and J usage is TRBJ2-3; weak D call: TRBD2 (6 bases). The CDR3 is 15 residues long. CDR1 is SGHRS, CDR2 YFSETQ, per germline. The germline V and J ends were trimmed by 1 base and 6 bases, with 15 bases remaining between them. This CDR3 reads CASSLRYGSPDTQYF. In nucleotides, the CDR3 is TGCGCCAGCAGCTTGCGGTACGGGAGCCCTGATACGCAGTATTTT.

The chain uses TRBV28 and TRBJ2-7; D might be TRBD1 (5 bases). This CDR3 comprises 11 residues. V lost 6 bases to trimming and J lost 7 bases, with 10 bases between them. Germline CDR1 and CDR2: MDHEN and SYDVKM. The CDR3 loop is CASRGTGEQYF. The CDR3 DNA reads TGTGCCAGCAGGGGAACAGGAGAGCAGTACTTC.

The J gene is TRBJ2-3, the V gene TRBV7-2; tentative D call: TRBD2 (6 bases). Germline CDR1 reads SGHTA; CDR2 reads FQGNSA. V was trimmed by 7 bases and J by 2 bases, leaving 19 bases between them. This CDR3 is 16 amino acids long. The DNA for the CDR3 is TGTGCCAGCAACACTAGGAGGGAGCTCTCCACAGATACGCAGTATTTT. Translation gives CASNTRRELSTDTQYF.

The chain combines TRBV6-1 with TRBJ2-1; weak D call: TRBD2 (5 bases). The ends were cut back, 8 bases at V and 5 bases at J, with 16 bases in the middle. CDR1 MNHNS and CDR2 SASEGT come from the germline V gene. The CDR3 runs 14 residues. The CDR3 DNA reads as TGTGCCAGCGGGTTTTCGGTCGGGGACAATGAGCAGTTCTTC. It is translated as CASGFSVGDNEQFF.

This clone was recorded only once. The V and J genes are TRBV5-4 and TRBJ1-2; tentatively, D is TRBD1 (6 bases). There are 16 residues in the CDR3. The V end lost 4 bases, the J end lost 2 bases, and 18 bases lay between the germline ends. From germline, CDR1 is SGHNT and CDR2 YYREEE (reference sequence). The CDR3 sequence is CASSISGGGANYGYTF. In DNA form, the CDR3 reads TGTGCCAGCAGCATCTCTGGTGGGGGGGCGAACTATGGCTACACCTTC. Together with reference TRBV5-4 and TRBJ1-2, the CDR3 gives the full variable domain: ETGVTQSPTHLIKTRGQQVTLRCSSQSGHNTVSWYQQALGQGPQFIFQYYREEENGRGNFPPRFSGLQFPNYSSELNVNALELDDSALYLCASSISGGGANYGYTFGSGTRLTVV.

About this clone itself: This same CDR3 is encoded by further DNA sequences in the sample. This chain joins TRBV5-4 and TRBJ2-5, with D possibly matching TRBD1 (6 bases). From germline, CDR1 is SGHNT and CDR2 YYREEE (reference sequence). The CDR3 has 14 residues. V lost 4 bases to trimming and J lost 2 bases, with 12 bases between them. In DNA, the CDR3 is TGTGCCAGCAGCCTACCGGGACAACAAGAGACCCAGTACTTC. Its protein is CASSLPGQQETQYF.

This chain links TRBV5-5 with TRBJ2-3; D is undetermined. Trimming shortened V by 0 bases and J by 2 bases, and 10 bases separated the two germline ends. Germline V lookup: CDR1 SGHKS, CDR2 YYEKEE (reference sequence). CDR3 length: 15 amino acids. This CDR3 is CASSLDGRHTDTQYF. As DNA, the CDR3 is TGTGCCAGCAGCTTGGACGGCAGACACACAGATACGCAGTATTTT.

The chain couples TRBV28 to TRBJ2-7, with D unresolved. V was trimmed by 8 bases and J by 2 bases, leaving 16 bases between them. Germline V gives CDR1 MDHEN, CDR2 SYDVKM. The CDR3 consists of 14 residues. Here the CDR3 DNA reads TGTGCCAGCCGGCACTACGGGCGCACCTACGAGCAGTACTTC. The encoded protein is CASRHYGRTYEQYF.

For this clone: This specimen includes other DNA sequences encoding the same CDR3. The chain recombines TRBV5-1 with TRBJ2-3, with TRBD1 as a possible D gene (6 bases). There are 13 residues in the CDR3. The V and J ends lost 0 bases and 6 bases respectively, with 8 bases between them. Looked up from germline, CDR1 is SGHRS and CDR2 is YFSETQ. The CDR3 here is CASSLDRVDTQYF. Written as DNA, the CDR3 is TGCGCCAGCAGCTTGGACAGGGTGGATACGCAGTATTTT.

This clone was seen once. The CDR3 spells CASSPGGEETQYF. The DNA of the CDR3 is TGTGCCAGCAGCCCGGGAGGGGAAGAGACCCAGTACTTC. The chain uses TRBV5-4 and TRBJ2-5; 8 positions agree with TRBD2. Germline CDR1 reads SGHNT; CDR2 reads YYREEE (reference sequence). This CDR3 has 13 amino acids. The ends lost 4 bases at V and 3 bases at J; junction bases unmatched: 2.

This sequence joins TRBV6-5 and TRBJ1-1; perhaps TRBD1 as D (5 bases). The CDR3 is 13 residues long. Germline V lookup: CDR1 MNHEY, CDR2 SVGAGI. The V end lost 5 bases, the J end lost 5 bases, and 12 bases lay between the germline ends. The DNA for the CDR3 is TGTGCCAGCAGTGTGGGACTGATGACTGAAGCTTTCTTT. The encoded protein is CASSVGLMTEAFF.

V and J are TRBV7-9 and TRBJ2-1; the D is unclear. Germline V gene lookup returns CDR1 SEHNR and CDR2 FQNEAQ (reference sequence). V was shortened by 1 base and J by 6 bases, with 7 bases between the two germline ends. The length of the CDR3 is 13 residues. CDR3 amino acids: CASSLGTINEQFF. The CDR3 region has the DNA TGTGCCAGCAGCTTAGGGACCATCAATGAGCAGTTCTTC.

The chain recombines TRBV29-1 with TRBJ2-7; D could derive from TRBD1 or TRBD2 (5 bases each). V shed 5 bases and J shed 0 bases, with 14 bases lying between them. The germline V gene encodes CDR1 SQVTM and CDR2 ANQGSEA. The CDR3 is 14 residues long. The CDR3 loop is CSVTGRLSSYEQYF. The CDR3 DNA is TGCAGCGTTACGGGACGTCTAAGCTCCTACGAGCAGTACTTC.

CDR3 nucleotides: TGTGCCAGCGGACTTCAGGGGTATAACTATGGCTACACCTTC. Translated: CASGLQGYNYGYTF. The chain recombines TRBV27 with TRBJ1-2; maybe TRBD1 (6 bases). CDR3 length: 14 residues. V lost 8 bases and J lost 1, with 14 bases in between. The V gene's germline CDR1 is MNHEY and CDR2 SMNVEV (reference sequence).

CDR3 region: CASSSMTRLGVSSSFF. The CDR3 DNA is TGTGCCAGCAGCTCCATGACCCGGTTGGGGGTCTCGTCTTCGTTCTTC. This chain joins TRBV7-6 and TRBJ2-1; D possibly uses TRBD1 or TRBD2 (5 bases each). The CDR3 runs 16 residues. V was shortened by 4 bases and J by 15 bases, with 28 bases between the two germline ends. Per germline, CDR1 SGHVS and CDR2 FNYEAQ.

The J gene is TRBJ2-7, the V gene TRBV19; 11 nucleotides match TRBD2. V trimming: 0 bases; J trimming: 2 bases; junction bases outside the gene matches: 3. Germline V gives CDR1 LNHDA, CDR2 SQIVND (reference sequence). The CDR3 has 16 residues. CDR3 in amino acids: CASSIDGTSGAYEQYF. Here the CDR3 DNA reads TGTGCCAGTAGTATAGATGGGACTAGCGGAGCCTACGAGCAGTACTTC. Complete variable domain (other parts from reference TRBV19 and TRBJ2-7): DGGITQSPKYLFRKEGQNVTLSCEQNLNHDAMYWYRQDPGQGLRLIYYSQIVNDFQKGDIAEGYSVSREKKESFPLTVTSAQKNPTAFYLCASSIDGTSGAYEQYFGPGTRLTVT.

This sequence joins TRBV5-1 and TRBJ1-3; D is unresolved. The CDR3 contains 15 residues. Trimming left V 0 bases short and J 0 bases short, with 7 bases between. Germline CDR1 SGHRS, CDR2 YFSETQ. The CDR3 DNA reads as TGCGCCAGCAGCTTGGCGGACCCCTCTGGAAACACCATATATTTT. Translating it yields CASSLADPSGNTIYF.

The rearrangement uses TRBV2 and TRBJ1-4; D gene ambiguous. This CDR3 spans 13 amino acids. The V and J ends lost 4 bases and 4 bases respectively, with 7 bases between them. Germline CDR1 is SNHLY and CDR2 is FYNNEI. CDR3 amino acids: CASSVEHNEKLFF. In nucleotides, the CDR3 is TGTGCCAGCAGTGTCGAGCATAATGAAAAACTGTTTTTT.

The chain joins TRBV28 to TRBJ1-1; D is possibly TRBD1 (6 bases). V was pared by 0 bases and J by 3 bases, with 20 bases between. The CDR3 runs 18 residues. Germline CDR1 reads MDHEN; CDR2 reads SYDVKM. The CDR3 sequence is CASSLWGGGLPPDTEAFF. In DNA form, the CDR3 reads TGTGCCAGCAGTTTATGGGGTGGGGGGCTCCCACCCGACACTGAAGCTTTCTTT. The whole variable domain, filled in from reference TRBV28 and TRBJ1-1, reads DVKVTQSSRYLVKRTGEKVFLECVQDMDHENMFWYRQDPGLGLRLIYFSYDVKMKEKGDIPEGYSVSREKKERFSLILESASTNQTSMYLCASSLWGGGLPPDTEAFFGQGTRLTVV.

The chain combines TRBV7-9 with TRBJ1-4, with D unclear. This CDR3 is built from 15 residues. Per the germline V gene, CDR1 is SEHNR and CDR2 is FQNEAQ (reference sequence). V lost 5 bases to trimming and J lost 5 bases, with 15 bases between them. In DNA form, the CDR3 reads TGTGCCAGCAGCGCGGGAGGTGGTAGGAATGAAAAACTGTTTTTT. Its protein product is CASSAGGGRNEKLFF. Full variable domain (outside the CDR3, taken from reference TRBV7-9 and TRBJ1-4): DTGVSQNPRHKITKRGQNVTFRCDPISEHNRLYWYRQTLGQGPEFLTYFQNEAQLEKSRLLSDRFSAERPKGSFSTLEIQRTEQGDSAMYLCASSAGGGRNEKLFFGSGTQLSVL.

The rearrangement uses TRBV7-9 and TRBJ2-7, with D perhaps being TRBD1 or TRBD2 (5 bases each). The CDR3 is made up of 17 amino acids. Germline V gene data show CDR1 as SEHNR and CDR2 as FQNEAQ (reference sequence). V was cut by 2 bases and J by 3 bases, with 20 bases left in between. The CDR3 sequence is CASSLYPMGLAFYEQYF. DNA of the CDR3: TGTGCCAGCAGCTTATATCCCATGGGGCTAGCTTTCTACGAGCAGTACTTC.

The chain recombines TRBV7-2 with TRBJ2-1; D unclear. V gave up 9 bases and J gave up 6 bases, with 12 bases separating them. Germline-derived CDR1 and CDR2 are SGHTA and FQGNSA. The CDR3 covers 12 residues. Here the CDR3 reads CARPGWCNEQFF. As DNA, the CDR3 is TGTGCCAGGCCCGGGTGGTGCAATGAGCAGTTCTTC.